This passage covers 6 T cell receptor beta chains from one sample sequenced in a study of blood T cell repertoires in COVID-19. Generated by immunoSEQ multiplex PCR, the TCRdb table keeps only in-frame clones and is missing some. The repertoire consists of around 260,000 clones, with around 83% occurring once and the leading ten covering 3.6%. Sequencing was carried out using peripheral blood. Every receptor here comes from a man aged 18 to 29 with active or convalescent COVID-19.

The chain recombines TRBV14 with TRBJ2-3, with D possibly TRBD2 on 7 matching bases. CDR1 is SGHDN, CDR2 FVKESK, per germline. This CDR3 contains 16 residues. Trimming removed 4 bases from V and 4 bases from J, with 18 bases in between. CDR3 loop: CASSRLSGGPADTQYF. The CDR3 DNA reads as TGTGCCAGCAGCCGATTATCGGGGGGCCCTGCAGATACGCAGTATTTT.

The rearrangement joins TRBV9 to TRBJ1-5; 7 nucleotides match TRBD1. CDR1 and CDR2 from the germline V gene are SGDLS and YYNGEE. Trimming cost V 0 bases and J 1 base; bases outside gene matches: 1. The CDR3 loop spans 15 amino acids. This CDR3 reads CASSVGDSSNQPQHF. As DNA, the CDR3 is TGTGCCAGCAGCGTAGGGGACAGCAGCAATCAGCCCCAGCATTTT.

V usage is TRBV6-5 and J usage is TRBJ2-3; D perhaps matches TRBD1 (5 bases). The CDR3 has 14 amino acids. V was shortened by 6 bases and J by 6 bases, with 16 bases between the two germline ends. Germline V gives CDR1 MNHEY, CDR2 SVGAGI. In DNA, the CDR3 is TGTGCCAGCAGGCCACAGGCCACGGAGGATACGCAGTATTTT. It yields the protein CASRPQATEDTQYF.

The chain uses TRBV7-9 and TRBJ2-5, with TRBD1 identical over 7 bases. There are 16 residues in the CDR3. Germline trimming cut 5 bases from V and 5 bases from J; bases unmatched to any gene: 14. Germline CDR1 is SEHNR and CDR2 is FQNEAQ (reference sequence). CDR3 in DNA: TGTGCCAGCAGCAACAAATTCTCGGAGACAGGGGAGACCCAGTACTTC. Its translation: CASSNKFSETGETQYF.

Here the CDR3 reads CASSDEPGTPTGELFF. The CDR3 nucleotides read TGTGCCAGCAGTGACGAACCCGGGACACCCACCGGGGAGCTGTTTTTT. J is TRBJ2-2 and V is TRBV6-4; TRBD1 is a possible D gene (6 bases). Trimming took off 2 bases at V and 4 bases at J, with 14 bases between the two ends. Germline V gene data show CDR1 as MRHNA and CDR2 as SNTAGT. This CDR3 contains 16 residues.

The chain couples TRBV19 to TRBJ1-2, with D possibly being TRBD1 (5 bases). The CDR3 runs 14 residues. Trimming pared 6 bases from V and 8 bases from J, leaving 19 bases between. Germline loops: CDR1 LNHDA, CDR2 SQIVND (reference sequence). The CDR3 reads CASSHWDFQGGYTF. The CDR3 coding sequence is TGTGCCAGTAGCCACTGGGACTTCCAAGGCGGCTACACCTTC.